This TCR beta chain was observed in a study of T cell repertoires in cytomegalovirus infection. About the research overall: Public TCR beta signatures indicated both CMV infection and matching HLA type.

V was cut by 6 bases and J by 4 bases, with 10 bases left in between. The germline V gene has CDR1 MNHEY and CDR2 SVGEGT. There are 13 residues in the CDR3. TCRdb used MiXCR to reprocess the reads, holding one entry per CDR3 protein. The data show about 570,000 distinct CDR3 sequences, roughly 42% seen once. Concerning this clonotype itself: Its target is not known.

V and J are TRBV6-2 or TRBV6-3 and TRBJ2-1; D might be TRBD1 (5 bases). Here the sequenced sample was cultured PBMCs, taken from culture after CMV antigen stimulation. The TCR comes from a human donor in good health (CMV status not recorded). Some clones in this sample may be carry-over from other donors' samples. CDR3 sequence reads: CASRKDTYNEQFF. In nucleotides, the CDR3 is TGTGCCAGCAGAAAGGACACTTACAATGAGCAGTTCTTC.